The sample holds many counts of the clone carrying this T cell receptor beta chain. Antigen unknown. These data come from a study of molecular identifiers for immune sequencing clone quantification. On the study more broadly: In replicates, RNA taken from around 18,000 or 91,000 naive CD8 cells was divided five ways, and four portions underwent sequencing. Whole-study results and caveats: Naive cells had under 1% of molecules in clones above 20 RNA copies, effectors over 97%.

Per the germline V gene, CDR1 is MGHRA and CDR2 is YSYEKL. V was pared by 4 bases and J by 3 bases, with 10 bases of the junction left unmatched. There are 16 residues in the CDR3. In the sort, naive CD8 T cells were defined as CD8+CD4-CCR7+CD45RA+. TCRdb re-called the PCR reads through MiXCR, storing one row per CDR3 protein. The sample has some 580,000 distinct CDR3 sequences, around 25% seen once. The chain is built from TRBV4-1 and TRBJ1-1; 8 bases fit TRBD1. The sequence came from a human donor in good health. Some libraries in this study had Jurkat cell RNA spiked in. The sample consisted of naive CD8+ T cells from blood, with Jurkat cell RNA spiked in. Subset here: FACS-sorted CD8+CD4-CCR7+CD45RA+ naive T cells. CDR3 sequence (DNA): TGCGCCAGCAGCCGTTACAGGGGGGTGGCGGACACTGAAGCTTTCTTT. This codes for CASSRYRGVADTEAFF.